The 2 T cell receptor beta chains reported below all come from one sample, sequenced in a study of T cell responses to AZD1222 COVID-19 vaccine. The data were produced by immunoSEQ multiplex PCR, yet TCRdb's version contains in-frame clones alone and is incomplete. The sample yields approximately 8,000 clones, more than 75% seen once. Material: peripheral blood, obtained 28 days after the second AZD1222 dose. Source of these receptors: an adult who received the AZD1222 COVID-19 vaccine.

This chain uses TRBV13 with TRBJ2-7; tentative D call: TRBD1 (7 bases). The CDR3 has 14 amino acids. The V gene lost 2 bases and the J gene lost 0 bases, with 8 bases spanning the gap. Germline CDR1 is PRHDT and CDR2 is FYEKMQ (reference sequence). The CDR3 DNA is TGTGCCAGCAGCTTACAGGGGGGCTCCTACGAGCAGTACTTC. This gives the protein CASSLQGGSYEQYF.

The chain couples TRBV28 to TRBJ1-3, with D possibly being TRBD1 (5 bases). Germline loops: CDR1 MDHEN, CDR2 SYDVKM. V lost 8 bases and J lost 1, with 18 bases in between. The length of the CDR3 is 16 residues. CDR3 sequence (DNA): TGTGCCAGCTCCCCGGGGGGTTTAGCTTCTGGAAACACCATATATTTT. The encoded protein is CASSPGGLASGNTIYF.